This T cell receptor beta chain was documented in a study of human T cells and chemical hapten exposure. Individual cDNA molecules received unique molecular identifiers in the library. TCRdb reprocessed the RACE reads with MiXCR, giving one entry per CDR3 protein. The data hold under 200,000 distinct CDR3 sequences, with about a quarter observed a single time. Per the germline V gene, CDR1 is GTSNPN and CDR2 is SVGIG (reference sequence). The CDR3 contains 11 residues. Trimming cost V 0 bases and J 11 bases; bases outside gene matches: 1. Documented time point: patch test 3, about 24 weeks after DPC sensitization. Treatment of the sample: therapeutic diphenylcyclopropenone sensitization with weekly scalp DPC.

The TCR was taken from a woman between 18 and 30 years old with alopecia areata. Some clones in this sample may be carry-over from other donors' samples. The chain combines TRBV30 with TRBJ1-1; 9 nucleotides agree with TRBD1. Specimen: whole blood, collected in connection with sensitization to the hapten diphenylcyclopropenone (DPC). CDR3 nucleotide sequence: TGTGCCTGGAGTGTACAGGGGGCGGCTTTCTTT. Translating it yields CAWSVQGAAFF.